This T cell receptor (beta chain) derives from a study of blood T cells in healthy people across ages. A sample-barcoded 5' primer and a J-beta primer mix were used in a second PCR of roughly 7 to 11 cycles. TCRdb recomputed calls from the 5' RACE reads with MiXCR, one row per CDR3 protein. The table includes over a million distinct CDR3 sequences, more than 35% detected once. Study-level findings and limits: Long-lived donors carried more naive CD4+ cells and greater diversity than aged donors. Reliance upon unsorted PBMCs precluded definitive naive versus antigen-experienced comparison. In older individuals, TCR beta diversity per million T cells was lower, falling roughly linearly with age.

V trimming: 5 bases; J trimming: 15 bases; junction bases outside the gene matches: 7. The CDR3 has 13 residues. CDR1 and CDR2 from the germline V gene are MNHEY and SMNVEV (reference sequence). To note about this clonotype: Its specificity is unknown.

V and J are TRBV27 and TRBJ2-1, with 13 bases matching TRBD2. The source is a woman aged 55-70 years in good health. Sequenced: blood. The CDR3 reads CASSTGTSGIPFF. In nucleotides, the CDR3 is TGTGCCAGCAGTACCGGGACTAGCGGGATTCCGTTCTTC.